Listed below are T cell receptor beta chains from one sample, sequenced in a study of monozygotic twins with cystic fibrosis. Some clones are missing from TCRdb's copy, which holds only in-frame ones; the method was immunoSEQ multiplex PCR. The sample consists of around 10,000 clones, approximately 96% of them appearing once. Sequencing was done on a sample of blood. The source of these receptors is a boy between 10 and 17 years old with cystic fibrosis. Each CDR3 is given with its conserved first and last residue. The order of the fields is J gene, V gene, CDR3 protein.

j_gene: TRBJ1-2; v_gene: TRBV27; CDR3aa: CASSLGTGPYGYTF
j_gene: TRBJ1-4; v_gene: TRBV6-5; CDR3aa: CASSPRGTWLEKLFF
j_gene: TRBJ1-4; v_gene: TRBV9; CDR3aa: CASSVGGSTNEKLFF
j_gene: TRBJ2-7; v_gene: TRBV7-9; CDR3aa: CAGGTASYEQYF
j_gene: TRBJ2-2; v_gene: TRBV9; CDR3aa: CASSLEANTGELFF
j_gene: TRBJ1-2; v_gene: TRBV19; CDR3aa: CATLGRDTANYGYTF
j_gene: TRBJ2-2; v_gene: TRBV19; CDR3aa: CASSIVGGSTGELFF
j_gene: TRBJ1-2; v_gene: TRBV4-1; CDR3aa: CASARVESAGRINYGYTF
j_gene: TRBJ2-1; v_gene: TRBV29-1; CDR3aa: CSVEGAWDAKFF
j_gene: TRBJ2-1; v_gene: TRBV30; CDR3aa: CALQINEQFF
j_gene: TRBJ2-1; v_gene: TRBV7-8; CDR3aa: CASSPGTSRTEQFF
j_gene: TRBJ1-2; v_gene: TRBV28; CDR3aa: CAIRGGRHYGYTF
j_gene: TRBJ1-1; v_gene: TRBV5-5; CDR3aa: CASSLLTGTANTEAFF
j_gene: TRBJ1-6; v_gene: TRBV28; CDR3aa: CASSHDRANSPLHF
j_gene: TRBJ1-6; v_gene: TRBV28; CDR3aa: CATPGTGANSPLHF
j_gene: TRBJ1-5; v_gene: TRBV19; CDR3aa: CASSIDPQPNQPQHF
j_gene: TRBJ2-5; v_gene: TRBV7-2; CDR3aa: CASSFINGETQYF
j_gene: TRBJ1-5; v_gene: TRBV5-1; CDR3aa: CASSDGGQPQHF
j_gene: TRBJ2-2; v_gene: TRBV2; CDR3aa: CASRGGTYTGELFF
j_gene: TRBJ2-7; v_gene: TRBV18; CDR3aa: CASSPVGPSYEQYF
j_gene: TRBJ1-2; v_gene: TRBV7-2; CDR3aa: CASSLAGTSLSADGYTF
j_gene: TRBJ1-1; v_gene: TRBV18; CDR3aa: CASSPIVWEGTEAFF
j_gene: TRBJ1-1; v_gene: TRBV9; CDR3aa: CASSVDVTAYVFF
j_gene: TRBJ2-7; v_gene: TRBV7-9; CDR3aa: CASKPWNYEQYF
j_gene: TRBJ2-1; v_gene: TRBV29-1; CDR3aa: CSVEGSPGTPEQFF
j_gene: TRBJ1-3; v_gene: TRBV19; CDR3aa: CASSAVRAGNTIYF
j_gene: TRBJ2-7; v_gene: TRBV27; CDR3aa: CASSPAPGTGSYEQYF
j_gene: TRBJ2-5; v_gene: TRBV4-1; CDR3aa: CASSQDRETQYF
j_gene: TRBJ1-4; v_gene: TRBV28; CDR3aa: CASRSPTGTNEKLFF
j_gene: TRBJ1-6; v_gene: TRBV28; CDR3aa: CASSPPGTGIFRSPLHF
j_gene: TRBJ2-7; v_gene: TRBV19; CDR3aa: CASSIRVAYEQYF
j_gene: TRBJ2-1; v_gene: TRBV7-3; CDR3aa: CASSLGSGTSYNEQFF
j_gene: TRBJ1-5; v_gene: TRBV19; CDR3aa: CASEGQGRVSNQPQHF
j_gene: TRBJ2-7; v_gene: TRBV20-1; CDR3aa: CSAWALLEQYF
j_gene: TRBJ2-2; v_gene: TRBV4-2; CDR3aa: CASSQQGSTGELFF
j_gene: TRBJ1-1; v_gene: TRBV6-5; CDR3aa: CASTLDRNTEAFF
j_gene: TRBJ2-1; v_gene: TRBV18; CDR3aa: CASSPRSGHRSYNEQFF
j_gene: TRBJ1-6; v_gene: TRBV5-1; CDR3aa: CASSWDRNDSPLHF
j_gene: TRBJ2-1; v_gene: TRBV14; CDR3aa: CASSQDRRRGGPNEQFF
j_gene: TRBJ2-2; v_gene: TRBV27; CDR3aa: CASSSAGGTGELFF
j_gene: TRBJ1-5; v_gene: TRBV28; CDR3aa: CASSRPGSTQPQHF
j_gene: TRBJ1-1; v_gene: TRBV7-3; CDR3aa: CASTNRGLTEAFF
j_gene: TRBJ1-4; v_gene: TRBV2; CDR3aa: CASSDREKLFF
j_gene: TRBJ2-3; v_gene: TRBV20-1; CDR3aa: CSARSTDTQYF
j_gene: TRBJ1-1; v_gene: TRBV6-5; CDR3aa: CASSRGVTEAFF
j_gene: TRBJ1-1; v_gene: TRBV28; CDR3aa: CAGSSTVNTEAFF
j_gene: TRBJ1-1; v_gene: TRBV19; CDR3aa: CASKFRGMNTEAFF
j_gene: TRBJ1-5; v_gene: TRBV4-1; CDR3aa: CASSQDGGQPQHF
j_gene: TRBJ2-7; v_gene: TRBV19; CDR3aa: CASTPPGAGYEQYF
j_gene: TRBJ2-7; v_gene: TRBV27; CDR3aa: CASGGHTGATYEQYF
j_gene: TRBJ2-2; v_gene: TRBV13; CDR3aa: CASSPAGTPRELFF
j_gene: TRBJ2-1; v_gene: TRBV25-1; CDR3aa: CASSAFLGLDNEQFF